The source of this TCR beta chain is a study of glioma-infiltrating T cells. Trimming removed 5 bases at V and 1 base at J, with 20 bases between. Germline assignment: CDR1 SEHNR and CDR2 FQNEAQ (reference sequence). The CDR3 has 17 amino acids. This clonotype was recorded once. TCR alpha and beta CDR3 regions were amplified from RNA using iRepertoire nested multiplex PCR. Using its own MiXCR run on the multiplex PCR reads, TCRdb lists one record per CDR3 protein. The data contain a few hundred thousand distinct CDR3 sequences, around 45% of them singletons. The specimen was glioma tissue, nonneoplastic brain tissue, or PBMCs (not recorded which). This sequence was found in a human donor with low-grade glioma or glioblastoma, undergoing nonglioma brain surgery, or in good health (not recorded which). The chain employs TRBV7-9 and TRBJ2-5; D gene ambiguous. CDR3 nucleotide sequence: TGTGCCAGCAGCCCGCTAGGGTCTTACGGGCCCCAAGAGACCCAGTACTTC. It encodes CASSPLGSYGPQETQYF.